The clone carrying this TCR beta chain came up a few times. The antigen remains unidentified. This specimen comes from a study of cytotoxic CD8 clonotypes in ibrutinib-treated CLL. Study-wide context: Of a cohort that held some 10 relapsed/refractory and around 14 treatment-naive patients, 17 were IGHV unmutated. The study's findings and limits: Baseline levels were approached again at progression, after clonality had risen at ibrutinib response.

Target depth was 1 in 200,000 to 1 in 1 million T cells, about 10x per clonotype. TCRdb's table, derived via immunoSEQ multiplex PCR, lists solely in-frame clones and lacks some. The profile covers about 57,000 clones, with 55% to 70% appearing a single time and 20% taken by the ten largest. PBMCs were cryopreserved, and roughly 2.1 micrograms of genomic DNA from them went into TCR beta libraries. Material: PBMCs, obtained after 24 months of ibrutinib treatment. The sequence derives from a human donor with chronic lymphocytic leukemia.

CDR3 coding DNA: TGTGCCAGCAGCTTAGACCAGAGGGCTGAAGCTTTCTTT. This codes for CASSLDQRAEAFF. This chain links TRBV7-9 with TRBJ1-1; D gene uncertain. The CDR3 spans 13 residues. V was cut by 1 base and J by 6 bases, with 9 bases left in between. CDR1 is SEHNR, CDR2 FQNEAQ, per germline (reference sequence). Full variable domain (remainder filled in from reference TRBV7-9 and TRBJ1-1): DTGVSQNPRHKITKRGQNVTFRCDPISEHNRLYWYRQTLGQGPEFLTYFQNEAQLEKSRLLSDRFSAERPKGSFSTLEIQRTEQGDSAMYLCASSLDQRAEAFFGQGTRLTVV.